These 10 T cell receptor beta chains were sequenced from one sample in a study of CD8 T cells in ankylosing spondylitis. TCRdb reanalysed the 5' RACE reads using MiXCR and keeps one entry per CDR3 protein. Of about 340,000 distinct CDR3 sequences listed, about 15% are singletons. The sample comprised blood, either unsorted or a sorted T cell fraction (not recorded which). These receptors all come from a male donor with ankylosing spondylitis or in good health (not recorded which).

The chain combines TRBV6-1 with TRBJ2-3, with 14 positions matching TRBD2. Unmatched junction bases numbered 16, after V lost 6 bases and J lost 5 bases. The germline CDR1 and CDR2 sequences are MNHNS and SASEGT. The CDR3 is 19 residues long. CDR3 region: CASRKTGTSGGPSGDTQYF. CDR3 bases: TGTGCCAGCAGAAAGACCGGGACTAGCGGGGGCCCCTCGGGAGATACGCAGTATTTT.

This clonotype was recorded once. The J gene is TRBJ2-7, the V gene TRBV9; D might be TRBD2 (6 bases). Trimming pared 4 bases from V and 6 bases from J, leaving 17 bases between. Germline assignment: CDR1 SGDLS and CDR2 YYNGEE. The CDR3 covers 14 residues. CDR3 loop: CASSPQRVQGEQYF. The CDR3 nucleotides read TGTGCCAGCAGCCCTCAGCGGGTTCAGGGCGAGCAGTACTTC.

This clonotype was detected many times. The rearrangement links TRBV6-1 to TRBJ1-5; D remains ambiguous. The length of the CDR3 is 14 residues. The V gene lost 2 bases and the J gene lost 6 bases, with 11 bases spanning the gap. The germline gives CDR1 MNHNS, CDR2 SASEGT. The CDR3 reads CASSERRAGQPQHF. DNA of the CDR3: TGTGCCAGCAGTGAACGGAGGGCTGGTCAGCCCCAGCATTTT.

This clonotype was recorded a few times. The V gene is TRBV5-1, the J gene TRBJ2-5; D is perhaps TRBD1 (7 bases). Trimming removed 0 bases at V and 1 base at J, with 19 bases between. The germline V gene has CDR1 SGHRS and CDR2 YFSETQ. The CDR3 has 18 residues. The CDR3 bases are TGCGCCAGCAGCTTGGAATTCAGGGGGGCCAGCCTCCAAGAGACCCAGTACTTC. Its protein is CASSLEFRGASLQETQYF.

Worth noting for this clonotype: This may stem from a read error, because a much larger clone lies one nucleotide away. V usage is TRBV20-1 and J usage is TRBJ2-7; 8 nucleotides match TRBD2. The germline V gene has CDR1 DFQATT and CDR2 SNEGSKA (reference sequence). J lost 2 bases, V lost 4 bases, and 1 base had no gene match. The CDR3 runs 12 residues. CDR3 sequence: CSATGGAYEQYF. The CDR3 coding sequence is TGCAGTGCTACCGGGGGGGCCTACGAGCAGTACTTC.

This clonotype has only a few counts. The chain couples TRBV6-5 to TRBJ1-4; no clear D. Germline-derived CDR1 and CDR2 are MNHEY and SVGAGI. Between the trimmed V and J ends, which lost 4 bases and 8 bases, there was a span of 14 bases. The CDR3 runs 14 residues. CDR3 DNA sequence: TGTGCCAGCAGTTCAAACCAGGCGTCGGAAAAACTGTTTTTT. Its translation: CASSSNQASEKLFF.

The sample holds a few counts of this clonotype. This rearrangement joins TRBV9 to TRBJ2-5, with TRBD1 matching over 7 bases. CDR3 length: 15 amino acids. Germline values: CDR1 SGDLS, CDR2 YYNGEE. The J segment lost 5 bases and the V segment lost 3 bases, leaving 10 bases of the junction unmatched. The DNA of the CDR3 is TGTGCCAGCAGCGCTGGACAGGTGACTGGGGAGACCCAGTACTTC. It is translated as CASSAGQVTGETQYF. Combining the CDR3 with reference TRBV9 and TRBJ2-5 gives the whole variable domain DSGVTQTPKHLITATGQRVTLRCSPRSGDLSVYWYQQSLDQGLQFLIQYYNGEERAKGNILERFSAQQFPDLHSELNLSSLELGDSALYFCASSAGQVTGETQYFGPGTRLLVL.

The rearrangement links TRBV3-1 to TRBJ1-5, with D hard to call. CDR3 size: 13 residues. Trimming stripped 1 base from V and 7 bases from J, with 8 bases between. Germline V gives CDR1 LGHDT, CDR2 YNNKEL (reference sequence). The CDR3 here is CASSQGVRQPQHF. CDR3 coding DNA: TGTGCCAGCAGCCAAGGGGTGAGGCAGCCCCAGCATTTT.

This clonotype has only a few counts. The chain uses TRBV28 and TRBJ2-3, with 9 bases aligning to TRBD2. The length of the CDR3 is 19 residues. Unmatched junction bases numbered 16, after V lost 3 bases and J lost 3 bases. Germline V CDR1 and CDR2: MDHEN, SYDVKM. CDR3 coding DNA: TGTGCCAGCAGTTTCACACAAGGTCTATTGCGGGAGGGAACAGATACGCAGTATTTT. Its protein product is CASSFTQGLLREGTDTQYF.

This clonotype was detected a few times. The V gene is TRBV3-1, the J gene TRBJ2-1; 9 nucleotides match TRBD2. This CDR3 is built from 16 residues. The V segment lost 1 base and the J segment 4 bases; nucleotides outside the gene matches: 5. Germline values: CDR1 LGHDT, CDR2 YNNKEL (reference sequence). The CDR3 is CASSQVGLAGYNEQFF. As DNA, the CDR3 is TGTGCCAGCAGCCAAGTCGGCCTAGCGGGATACAATGAGCAGTTCTTC.